This T cell receptor (beta chain) came from a study of blood T cell repertoires in COVID-19. In the study overall: The study drew acute and convalescent COVID-19 samples from the United States, Italy and Spain. T cells, B-cell-depleted T cells, or PBMCs provided the cDNA or gDNA that served as material.

This clone occurred once. Per the original data handling: Reference gene primer amplification yielded estimated nucleated cell counts. Only in-frame clones appear in the TCRdb table, and some are missing; sequencing was by immunoSEQ multiplex PCR. V and J calls and clone size follow that table, whereas D and trimming were derived from the DNA. The table records some 170,000 clones, approximately 85% of them present only once. Sample: peripheral blood. The sequence was obtained from an older woman with acute or convalescent COVID-19.

CDR3 DNA: TGTGCCAGCAGTAGCCCGGGACAGGGTCTAGGCTACACCTTC. Translated: CASSSPGQGLGYTF. V is TRBV25-1 and J is TRBJ1-2; 9 nucleotides line up with TRBD1. Germline loops: CDR1 MGHDK, CDR2 SYGVNS. The J segment lost 8 bases and the V segment lost 5 bases, leaving 9 bases of the junction unmatched. The CDR3 sequence is 14 residues long.